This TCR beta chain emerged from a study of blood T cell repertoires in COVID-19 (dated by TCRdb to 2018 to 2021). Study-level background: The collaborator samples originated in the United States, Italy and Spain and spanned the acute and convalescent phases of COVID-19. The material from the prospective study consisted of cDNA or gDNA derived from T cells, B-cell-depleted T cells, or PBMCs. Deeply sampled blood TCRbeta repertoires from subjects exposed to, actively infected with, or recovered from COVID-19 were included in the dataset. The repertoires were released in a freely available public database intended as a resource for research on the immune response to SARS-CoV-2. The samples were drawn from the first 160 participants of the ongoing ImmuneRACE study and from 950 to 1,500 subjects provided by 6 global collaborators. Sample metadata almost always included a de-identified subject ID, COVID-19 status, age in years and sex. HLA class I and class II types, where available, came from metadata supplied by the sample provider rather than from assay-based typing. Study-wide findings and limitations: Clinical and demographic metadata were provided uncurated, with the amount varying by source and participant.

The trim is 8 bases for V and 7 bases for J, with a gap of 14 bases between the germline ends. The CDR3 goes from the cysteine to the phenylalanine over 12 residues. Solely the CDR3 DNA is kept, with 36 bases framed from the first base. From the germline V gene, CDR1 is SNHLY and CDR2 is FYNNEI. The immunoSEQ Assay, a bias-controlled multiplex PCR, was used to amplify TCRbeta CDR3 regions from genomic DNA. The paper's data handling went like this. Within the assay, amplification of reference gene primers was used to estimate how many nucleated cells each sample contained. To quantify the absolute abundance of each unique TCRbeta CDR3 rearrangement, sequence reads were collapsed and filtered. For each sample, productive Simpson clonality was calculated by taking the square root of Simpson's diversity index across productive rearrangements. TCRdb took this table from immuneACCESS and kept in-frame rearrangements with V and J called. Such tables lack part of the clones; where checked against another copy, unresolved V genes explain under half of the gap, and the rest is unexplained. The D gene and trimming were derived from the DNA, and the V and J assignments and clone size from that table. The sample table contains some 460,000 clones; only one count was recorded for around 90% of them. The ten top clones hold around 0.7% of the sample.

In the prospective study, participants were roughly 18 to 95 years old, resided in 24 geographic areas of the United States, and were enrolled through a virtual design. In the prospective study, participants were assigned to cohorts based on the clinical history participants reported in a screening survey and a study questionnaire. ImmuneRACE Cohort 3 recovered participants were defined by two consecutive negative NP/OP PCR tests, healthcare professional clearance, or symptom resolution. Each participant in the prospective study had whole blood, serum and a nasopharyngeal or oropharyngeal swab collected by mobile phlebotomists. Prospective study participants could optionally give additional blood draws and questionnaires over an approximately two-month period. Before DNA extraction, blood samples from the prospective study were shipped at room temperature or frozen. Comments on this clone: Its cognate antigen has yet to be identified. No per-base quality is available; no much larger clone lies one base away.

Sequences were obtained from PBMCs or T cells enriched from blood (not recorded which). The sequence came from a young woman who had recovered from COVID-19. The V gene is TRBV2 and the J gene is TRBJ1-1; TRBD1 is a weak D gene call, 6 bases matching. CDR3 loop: CASGQSYVEAFF. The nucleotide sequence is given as TGTGCCAGCGGACAGAGCTACGTTGAAGCTTTCTTT.